Listed below are T cell receptor beta chains from one sample, sequenced in a study of early T cells in non-severe SARS-CoV-2 infection. TCRdb reanalysed the 5' RACE reads using MiXCR and keeps one entry per CDR3 protein. The table lists more than 20,000 distinct CDR3 sequences, approximately 4.5% of them singletons. Sequencing used whole blood. Receptors were obtained from an adult who was a healthcare worker with PCR-confirmed SARS-CoV-2 infection or an uninfected control (not recorded which). CDR3s include the opening cysteine and the closing phenylalanine or tryptophan. The order of the fields is J gene, clone size, D gene, V gene, CDR3 protein, CDR3 DNA. A D gene is named only where the DNA matches it firmly. Clone size is shown for a subset of rows, as once, few, many or a class of expanded clone.

J gene: TRBJ1-1
clone size: many
D gene: -
V gene: TRBV11-2
CDR3 protein: CASSPDGGGAFF
CDR3 DNA: TGTGCCAGCAGCCCGGACGGCGGGGGAGCTTTCTTT

J gene: TRBJ2-3
clone size: many
D gene: -
V gene: TRBV2
CDR3 protein: CASNPIKRGTDTQYF
CDR3 DNA: TGTGCCAGCAACCCGATCAAACGGGGCACAGATACGCAGTATTTT

J gene: TRBJ2-7
clone size: few
D gene: -
V gene: TRBV7-9
CDR3 protein: CASSAMASSYEQYF
CDR3 DNA: TGTGCCAGCAGTGCAATGGCCAGCTCCTACGAGCAGTACTTC

J gene: TRBJ1-1
clone size: many
D gene: -
V gene: TRBV7-2
CDR3 protein: CASSPHIQRGTEAFF
CDR3 DNA: TGTGCCAGCAGCCCTCATATCCAAAGGGGCACTGAAGCTTTCTTT

J gene: TRBJ2-2
clone size: many
D gene: -
V gene: TRBV7-2
CDR3 protein: CASSLRLHRNTGELFF
CDR3 DNA: TGTGCCAGCAGCTTACGACTGCACCGGAACACCGGGGAGCTGTTTTTT

J gene: TRBJ2-1
clone size: many
D gene: TRBD2
V gene: TRBV12-3/TRBV12-4
CDR3 protein: CASSPGPAGVSNEQFF
CDR3 DNA: TGTGCCAGCAGCCCTGGGCCAGCGGGAGTCTCCAATGAGCAGTTCTTC

J gene: TRBJ2-1
clone size: -
D gene: -
V gene: TRBV9
CDR3 protein: CASSVDNEQFF
CDR3 DNA: TGTGCCAGCAGCGTAGACAATGAGCAGTTCTTC

J gene: TRBJ2-1
clone size: many
D gene: -
V gene: TRBV12-3/TRBV12-4
CDR3 protein: CASSRLGGPPFF
CDR3 DNA: TGTGCCAGCAGCAGACTCGGAGGACCCCCGTTCTTC

J gene: TRBJ2-3
clone size: -
D gene: TRBD2
V gene: TRBV19
CDR3 protein: CASSAGGLAATQYF
CDR3 DNA: TGTGCCAGTAGTGCCGGGGGACTAGCGGCTACGCAGTATTTT

J gene: TRBJ2-3
clone size: few
D gene: -
V gene: TRBV19
CDR3 protein: CASSMGLIIATDTQYF
CDR3 DNA: TGTGCCAGTAGTATGGGACTGATCATCGCGACAGATACGCAGTATTTT

J gene: TRBJ2-2
clone size: many
D gene: TRBD1
V gene: TRBV6-2/TRBV6-3
CDR3 protein: CASSTYQGVLTGELFF
CDR3 DNA: TGTGCCAGCAGTACCTACCAGGGGGTCCTCACCGGGGAGCTGTTTTTT

J gene: TRBJ2-1
clone size: many
D gene: -
V gene: TRBV7-9
CDR3 protein: CASSLSSSYNEQFF
CDR3 DNA: TGTGCCAGCAGCTTATCGAGCTCCTACAATGAGCAGTTCTTC

J gene: TRBJ2-5
clone size: few
D gene: -
V gene: TRBV7-2
CDR3 protein: CASSLGEHQETQYF
CDR3 DNA: TGTGCCAGCAGCTTAGGGGAGCACCAAGAGACCCAGTACTTC

J gene: TRBJ2-3
clone size: -
D gene: TRBD1
V gene: TRBV13
CDR3 protein: CASSHYRDSSTDTQYF
CDR3 DNA: TGTGCCAGCAGCCACTATCGGGACAGCAGCACAGATACGCAGTATTTT

J gene: TRBJ2-4
clone size: few
D gene: -
V gene: TRBV7-2
CDR3 protein: CASSVSRGNIQYF
CDR3 DNA: TGTGCCAGCAGCGTAAGCAGGGGAAACATTCAGTACTTC

J gene: TRBJ1-5
clone size: many
D gene: -
V gene: TRBV15
CDR3 protein: CATSRDRGAGQPQHF
CDR3 DNA: TGTGCCACCAGCAGAGATCGGGGAGCGGGTCAGCCCCAGCATTTT

J gene: TRBJ2-7
clone size: many
D gene: TRBD1
V gene: TRBV6-5
CDR3 protein: CASSDTGESSYEQYF
CDR3 DNA: TGTGCCAGCAGTGATACAGGGGAGAGCTCCTACGAGCAGTACTTC

J gene: TRBJ2-1
clone size: many
D gene: TRBD2
V gene: TRBV20-1
CDR3 protein: CSAPLAGGNEQFF
CDR3 DNA: TGCAGTGCTCCCTTAGCGGGAGGGAATGAGCAGTTCTTC

J gene: TRBJ2-1
clone size: few
D gene: TRBD2
V gene: TRBV7-9
CDR3 protein: CASSLGGSGRYNEQFF
CDR3 DNA: TGTGCCAGCAGCTTAGGGGGTAGCGGGAGGTACAATGAGCAGTTCTTC

J gene: TRBJ2-1
clone size: many
D gene: TRBD2
V gene: TRBV6-5
CDR3 protein: CASTRSGRALGEQFF
CDR3 DNA: TGTGCCAGCACCCGTAGCGGGAGGGCCCTGGGTGAGCAGTTCTTC

J gene: TRBJ1-4
clone size: many
D gene: -
V gene: TRBV9
CDR3 protein: CASSVGPLATNEKLFF
CDR3 DNA: TGTGCCAGCAGCGTAGGGCCTCTAGCAACTAATGAAAAACTGTTTTTT

J gene: TRBJ2-7
clone size: many
D gene: -
V gene: TRBV4-3
CDR3 protein: CASSQGDLYEQYF
CDR3 DNA: TGCGCCAGCAGCCAAGGGGACCTTTACGAGCAGTACTTC

J gene: TRBJ2-2
clone size: many
D gene: -
V gene: TRBV11-3
CDR3 protein: CASSSRGTNTGELFF
CDR3 DNA: TGTGCCAGCAGTTCTCGCGGGACGAACACCGGGGAGCTGTTTTTT

J gene: TRBJ2-1
clone size: medium-sized
D gene: -
V gene: TRBV19
CDR3 protein: CASRFAGLGGEQFF
CDR3 DNA: TGTGCCAGTAGGTTCGCGGGACTGGGCGGTGAGCAGTTCTTC

J gene: TRBJ2-3
clone size: medium-sized
D gene: TRBD2
V gene: TRBV7-2
CDR3 protein: CASSLLAGISSTDTQYF
CDR3 DNA: TGTGCCAGCAGCTTACTAGCGGGTATCTCTAGCACAGATACGCAGTATTTT

J gene: TRBJ2-1
clone size: many
D gene: -
V gene: TRBV28
CDR3 protein: CAIREQGNEQFF
CDR3 DNA: TGTGCCATACGCGAACAGGGTAATGAGCAGTTCTTC

J gene: TRBJ1-6
clone size: -
D gene: -
V gene: TRBV6-1
CDR3 protein: CASSADVSSSYNSPLHF
CDR3 DNA: TGTGCCAGCAGTGCCGACGTTTCGAGCTCCTATAATTCACCCCTCCACTTT

J gene: TRBJ1-1
clone size: many
D gene: -
V gene: TRBV7-3
CDR3 protein: CASSPREAEAFF
CDR3 DNA: TGTGCCAGCAGCCCAAGAGAGGCTGAAGCTTTCTTT

J gene: TRBJ2-2
clone size: many
D gene: TRBD1
V gene: TRBV29-1
CDR3 protein: CSALQGGAGELFF
CDR3 DNA: TGCAGCGCTCTACAGGGGGGAGCCGGGGAGCTGTTTTTT

J gene: TRBJ1-2
clone size: -
D gene: -
V gene: TRBV27
CDR3 protein: CASSLDGYVYGCTF
CDR3 DNA: TGTGCCAGCAGTTTAGACGGTTACGTCTATGGCTGCACCTTC

J gene: TRBJ2-2
clone size: many
D gene: -
V gene: TRBV15
CDR3 protein: CATSRGQSGTGELFF
CDR3 DNA: TGTGCCACCAGCAGAGGACAGAGTGGGACCGGGGAGCTGTTTTTT